What follows are 28 T cell receptor beta chains derived from one specimen sequenced in a study of Ad26.COV2.S vaccination and SARS-CoV-2 variants. The treatment was: some 20 received Ad26.COV2.S at low or high dose, single or two shots; roughly five received placebo; per-sample allocation not given. The investigators took samples on day 63 after the first vaccine or placebo injection. Clones were read by immunoSEQ multiplex PCR, and TCRdb kept only the in-frame ones, dropping some. Among more than 350,000 clones listed, about nine tenths were seen once. Source: peripheral blood, taken in a trial of Ad26.COV2.S vaccine versus placebo. Receptors originate from a person aged 18-65 years who received the Ad26.COV2.S COVID-19 vaccine or a placebo.

The chain joins TRBV7-2 to TRBJ2-2; D not certain. Trimming pared 6 bases from V and 4 bases from J, leaving 18 bases between. CDR1 is SGHTA, CDR2 FQGNSA, per germline. The CDR3 loop spans 16 amino acids. The CDR3 loop is CASSDDGWLITGELFF. The DNA for the CDR3 is TGTGCCAGCAGTGACGATGGGTGGCTAATCACCGGGGAGCTGTTTTTT.

This chain connects TRBV6-2 or TRBV6-3 to TRBJ2-7, with D perhaps TRBD2 (5 bases). V was cut by 7 bases and J by 2 bases, with 24 bases left in between. The CDR3 spans 17 residues. Per the germline V gene, CDR1 is MNHEY and CDR2 is SVGEGT. DNA for the CDR3: TGTGCCAGCACCCCCCTAGGCGGGCAGGTCCCGGCCTACGAGCAGTACTTC. It yields the protein CASTPLGGQVPAYEQYF.

The chain joins TRBV12-3 or TRBV12-4 to TRBJ1-5; possible D gene TRBD1, 5 bases. The ends were cut back, 6 bases at V and 4 bases at J, with 10 bases in the middle. This CDR3 region has 13 residues. CDR3 in DNA: TGTGCCAGCAGCCCACAGGAGAATCAGCCCCAGCATTTT. It encodes CASSPQENQPQHF.

This sequence joins TRBV9 and TRBJ2-3; D may be TRBD2 (5 bases). This CDR3 is built from 14 residues. Germline assignment: CDR1 SGDLS and CDR2 YYNGEE. V was trimmed by 0 bases and J by 3 bases, leaving 8 bases between them. CDR3 nucleotides: TGTGCCAGCAGCGTAGGGGAGTTGACAGATACGCAGTATTTT. Its translation: CASSVGELTDTQYF.

The gene calls are TRBV5-4 and TRBJ2-1; no reliable D call. Germline CDR1 is SGHNT and CDR2 is YYREEE (reference sequence). Trimming shortened V by 4 bases and J by 6 bases, and 8 bases separated the two germline ends. The CDR3 runs 12 residues. The CDR3 protein is CASSGSGNEQFF. CDR3 bases: TGTGCCAGCAGCGGCTCCGGCAATGAGCAGTTCTTC.

About this clone: Relative to the germline gene, one junction end is altered; a read error may explain this. The J gene is TRBJ1-3, the V gene TRBV6-5, with D uncertain. CDR1 and CDR2 (germline): MNHEY, SVGAGI. This CDR3 contains 15 residues. CDR3 sequence reads: CASSSNGQAGNTIYF. The CDR3, as DNA: TGTGCCAGTAGTTCAAACGGCCAAGCTGGAAACACCATATATTTT.

This chain joins TRBV5-4 and TRBJ2-1; 9 positions agree with TRBD2. Germline V gene data show CDR1 as SGHNT and CDR2 as YYREEE (reference sequence). With V trimmed by 2 bases and J by 6 bases, 6 bases remained unmatched. The CDR3 contains 15 residues. The CDR3 protein is CASSFAGGTSNEQFF. The CDR3 DNA follows: TGTGCCAGCAGCTTTGCGGGAGGGACTAGCAATGAGCAGTTCTTC.

The rearrangement links TRBV18 to TRBJ2-1; 8 bases are a match to TRBD1. V trimming: 5 bases; J trimming: 12 bases; junction bases outside the gene matches: 15. The CDR3 is 15 amino acids. The germline gives CDR1 KGHSH, CDR2 LQKENI. The CDR3 region is CASSTQGVAGEGQFF. The CDR3 region has the DNA TGTGCCAGCTCAACACAGGGGGTGGCCGGCGAGGGGCAGTTCTTC.

The chain links TRBV7-2 to TRBJ2-2, with 7 bases lining up with TRBD2. With 5 bases clipped from V and 4 bases from J, the junction kept 4 bases outside the gene matches. The CDR3 extends over 14 amino acids. Germline CDR1 is SGHTA and CDR2 is FQGNSA. CDR3 sequence (DNA): TGTGCCAGCAGCCAAGGACTAGTCACCGGGGAGCTGTTTTTT. Protein: CASSQGLVTGELFF. Based on the CDR3 plus reference TRBV7-2 and TRBJ2-2, the full variable domain is GAGVSQSPSNKVTEKGKDVELRCDPISGHTALYWYRQSLGQGLEFLIYFQGNSAPDKSGLPSDRFSAERTGGSVSTLTIQRTQQEDSAVYLCASSQGLVTGELFFGEGSRLTVL.

The chain uses TRBV18 and TRBJ2-7; D is perhaps TRBD1 (5 bases). V lost 6 bases to trimming and J lost 3 bases, with 15 bases between them. Germline V CDR1 and CDR2: KGHSH, LQKENI. CDR3 length equals 14 residues. The CDR3 here is CASSVDQGSYEQYF. The CDR3 DNA is TGTGCCAGCTCGGTCGATCAGGGCAGCTACGAGCAGTACTTC.

The chain's CDR3 is CASSVGTLLEGTIYF. DNA of the CDR3: TGTGCCAGCAGCGTAGGGACACTCCTGGAAGGCACCATATATTTT. V is TRBV9 and J is TRBJ1-3; D possibly corresponds to TRBD1 (5 bases). With 0 bases removed from V and 9 bases from J, the gap between germline ends came to 16 bases. CDR3 length: 15 residues. The germline V gene has CDR1 SGDLS and CDR2 YYNGEE.

This clone was counted only a few times. Other nucleotide sequences in the sample specify the same CDR3. The CDR3 DNA is TGCAGCGTTGAAGGCAGGATGAACACTGAAGCTTTCTTT. Translated: CSVEGRMNTEAFF. The chain couples TRBV29-1 to TRBJ1-1; D is uncertain. The CDR3 runs to 13 residues. Deletions cut 1 base from V and 0 bases from J, with 6 bases between. The germline V gene encodes CDR1 SQVTM and CDR2 ANQGSEA.

CDR3 sequence: CASSLEPGLAAYEQYF. CDR3 nucleotides: TGTGCCAGCAGCTTGGAACCAGGACTAGCGGCCTACGAGCAGTACTTC. V gene TRBV5-4 combines with J gene TRBJ2-7, with 10 bases identical to TRBD2. Germline V gene sequence: CDR1 SGHNT, CDR2 YYREEE (reference sequence). V shed 0 bases and J 2 bases; nucleotides not matched to a gene: 5. The CDR3 has 16 residues.

The V and J genes are TRBV30 and TRBJ1-6; D is perhaps TRBD1 (6 bases). From germline, CDR1 is GTSNPN and CDR2 SVGIG (reference sequence). This CDR3 has 15 amino acids. V lost 4 bases to trimming and J lost 7 bases, with 17 bases between them. In DNA, the CDR3 is TGTGCCTGGAAACAGGGAATAGACGGGAATTCACCCCTCCACTTT. This translates into CAWKQGIDGNSPLHF.

A note on this clone: Distinct nucleotide sequences in the sample also encode this CDR3. This chain connects TRBV18 to TRBJ2-7; possibly TRBD1 for D (6 bases). V was clipped by 3 bases and J by 1 base, with 10 bases between them. This CDR3 comprises 14 residues. Germline V gene sequence: CDR1 KGHSH, CDR2 LQKENI. The CDR3 sequence: CASSPLDSSYEQYF. The CDR3 nucleotides read TGTGCCAGCTCACCTTTGGACAGTTCCTACGAGCAGTACTTC.

This sequence joins TRBV5-1 and TRBJ1-6; D gene ambiguous. Germline V gives CDR1 SGHRS, CDR2 YFSETQ. V lost 0 bases to trimming and J lost 6 bases, with 10 bases between them. The CDR3 covers 15 residues. The CDR3 spells CASSLGASGNSPLHF. CDR3 nucleotide sequence: TGCGCCAGCAGCTTGGGCGCATCCGGTAATTCACCCCTCCACTTT.

The chain is built from TRBV19 and TRBJ2-2; 8 bases are a match to TRBD1. V gave up 5 bases and J gave up 3 bases; unmatched junction bases: 8. Germline-derived CDR1 and CDR2 are LNHDA and SQIVND (reference sequence). This CDR3 comprises 16 residues. The CDR3 nucleotides read TGTGCCAGTAGTGCCCCTCACAGGGGGGACACCGGGGAGCTGTTTTTT. This encodes CASSAPHRGDTGELFF.

The chain combines TRBV7-9 with TRBJ2-5, with D tentatively TRBD1 or TRBD2 (5 bases each). Germline values: CDR1 SEHNR, CDR2 FQNEAQ (reference sequence). The V gene lost 7 bases and the J gene lost 3 bases, with 9 bases spanning the gap. The CDR3 is 12 amino acids. The DNA for the CDR3 is TGTGCCAGCACTCTGGGGGAAGAGACCCAGTACTTC. It is translated as CASTLGEETQYF.

The rearrangement links TRBV28 to TRBJ1-5; 10 bases are a match to TRBD1. Looked up from germline, CDR1 is MDHEN and CDR2 is SYDVKM. Germline trimming cut 7 bases from V and 5 bases from J; bases unmatched to any gene: 8. The CDR3 covers 15 residues. CDR3 nucleotide sequence: TGTGCCAGCACCCTAGCCGGGACAGGGGATCAGCCCCAGCATTTT. Protein sequence: CASTLAGTGDQPQHF.

The chain recombines TRBV7-2 with TRBJ2-3, with 10 bases lining up with TRBD2. CDR1 and CDR2 (germline): SGHTA, FQGNSA. The CDR3 runs to 17 residues. V shed 2 bases and J 5 bases; nucleotides not matched to a gene: 10. CDR3 amino acids: CASSLTVSGRAEDTQYF. CDR3 coding DNA: TGTGCCAGCAGCTTAACGGTGAGCGGGAGGGCCGAAGATACGCAGTATTTT.

V is TRBV12-3 or TRBV12-4 and J is TRBJ1-1; D unresolved. Trimming pared 5 bases from V and 1 base from J, leaving 8 bases between. The CDR3 is 13 amino acids. CDR3 bases: TGTGCCAGCAGTCCCACTAAGAACACTGAAGCTTTCTTT. Translation gives CASSPTKNTEAFF.

This chain links TRBV7-2 with TRBJ2-1, with 7 bases that match TRBD2. Germline V gene sequence: CDR1 SGHTA, CDR2 FQGNSA. This CDR3 contains 15 residues. V was pared by 5 bases and J by 11 bases, with 15 bases of the junction left unmatched. The CDR3: CASSRLAASNPKQFF. CDR3 DNA sequence: TGTGCCAGCAGCCGGCTAGCGGCCAGTAATCCCAAGCAGTTCTTC.

The V gene is TRBV30, the J gene TRBJ1-6, with D unresolved. Per the germline V gene, CDR1 is GTSNPN and CDR2 is SVGIG (reference sequence). Trimming cost V 0 bases and J 5 bases, with 17 bases left between them. CDR3 size: 17 residues. CDR3 region: CAWSVLGSLSHNSPLHF. The CDR3 DNA is TGTGCCTGGAGTGTACTCGGGTCATTAAGTCATAATTCACCCCTCCACTTT.

The CDR3 DNA sequence: TGTGCCAGCAGCTTCGATGGGACAGGGTCCTACGAGCAGTACTTC. Its protein product is CASSFDGTGSYEQYF. This rearrangement joins TRBV7-2 to TRBJ2-7; TRBD1 matches 9 bases. This CDR3 has 15 amino acids. V shed 3 bases, J shed 1 base, and the junction held 4 bases outside the gene matches. The V gene's germline CDR1 is SGHTA and CDR2 FQGNSA.

The genes are TRBV11-2 and TRBJ2-1; no clear D gene. Germline V gene lookup returns CDR1 SGHAT and CDR2 FQNNGV. The CDR3 runs to 13 residues. Trimming shortened V by 1 base and J by 4 bases, and 5 bases separated the two germline ends. Written as DNA, the CDR3 is TGTGCCAGCAGCTTAGCTCTATACAATGAGCAGTTCTTC. Translating it yields CASSLALYNEQFF.

The chain has TRBV5-6 and TRBJ2-7, with a possible D match to TRBD1 (5 bases). Germline CDR1 SGHDT, CDR2 YYEEEE. The CDR3 has 13 amino acids. Trimming pared 4 bases from V and 4 bases from J, leaving 12 bases between. This chain's CDR3 is CASSPPTAYEQYF. CDR3 coding DNA: TGTGCCAGCAGCCCCCCGACAGCGTACGAGCAGTACTTC.

The chain combines TRBV30 with TRBJ1-2; 8 bases match TRBD1. Germline V gene lookup returns CDR1 GTSNPN and CDR2 SVGIG (reference sequence). J was trimmed by 7 bases and V by 0 bases; bases with no gene match: 4. The CDR3 is made up of 13 amino acids. The CDR3 loop reads CAWSVAGGGGYTF. CDR3 bases: TGTGCCTGGAGTGTGGCAGGGGGCGGTGGCTACACCTTC.

V is TRBV4-1 and J is TRBJ2-1; TRBD2 is a possible D gene (6 bases). With 1 base removed from V and 4 bases from J, the gap between germline ends came to 11 bases. The CDR3 loop spans 15 amino acids. Germline V gives CDR1 MGHRA, CDR2 YSYEKL. As DNA, the CDR3 is TGCGCCAGCAGCCAAGCTGCGGGGATATACAATGAGCAGTTCTTC. It yields the protein CASSQAAGIYNEQFF.